This T cell receptor beta chain is drawn from a study of T cells in tuberculosis. Trimming cost V 4 bases and J 3 bases, with 14 bases left between them. Germline values: CDR1 SGDLS, CDR2 YYNGEE. The CDR3 totals 14 residues. Regarding time point: new active TB diagnosis, blood taken before or within 7 days of starting treatment. Study outcomes and limitations: Active tuberculosis alpha repertoires lay closer to GMM-specific TCRs than controls'. Active tuberculosis patients had shorter CDR3-alpha; the beta difference was nonsignificant.

Concerning this clone: What it binds is unknown.

Only in-frame clones appear in the TCRdb table, and some are missing; sequencing was by immunoSEQ multiplex PCR. The repertoire consists of 25,000 to 35,000 clones, with 92% occurring once and the leading ten covering more than 6%. The genes are TRBV9 and TRBJ2-7; D is possibly TRBD2 (6 bases). Sequencing was performed on PBMCs, taken at tuberculosis diagnosis. This sequence originates from an adult with tuberculosis. Some clones in this sample may be carry-over from other donors' samples. The CDR3 loop reads CASSPGGSRYEQYF. The DNA for the CDR3 is TGTGCCAGCAGCCCTGGAGGGTCTCGCTACGAGCAGTACTTC.